This TCR beta chain originates from a study of blood T cells in healthy people across ages (dated by TCRdb to about 2015). About the full investigation: In model experiments, template switching captured roughly one uniquely barcoded TCR beta cDNA molecule for every two T cells. The donors were divided into four age groups: young (average about 16 years), middle-aged (around 41), aged (approximately 59) and long-lived (about 84). To avoid experimental bias, donors of different ages were randomly spread across the sequencing lanes. Age-related changes in TCR beta repertoire diversity were measured in the study by deep sequencing normalized with unique cDNA molecular identifiers. Using the same blood draw, the study looked at two additional independent replicas of 1 million unique cDNA reads for two donors, one aged 18 to 29 and the other aged 80 or older.

This clonotype was counted between two and nine times. Its specific antigen is unknown. One base away there is no much larger clone; base qualities are not given. Systemically healthy Caucasian individuals from Russia, approximately 39 in total and aged roughly 6 to 95 years, were included as donors. Each donor gave 8 to 10 milliliters of peripheral blood, collected into EDTA-treated Vacutainer tubes. Ficoll-Paque density-gradient centrifugation was used to isolate PBMCs, with at least 7 million per sample. Total RNA was extracted from PBMCs with Trizol reagent, with at least 6 micrograms obtained per sample. For every donor, an aliquot of PBMCs went through flow cytometry to measure the percentages of naive CD45RAhigh/CD27high T cells. The library was prepared using 5' RACE. Reads for this sample came from an Illumina HiSeq 2500. A second PCR of roughly 6 to 12 cycles was performed with a sample-barcoded 5' primer and a J-beta primer mix. A template-switch 5' adaptor carrying 12 random nucleotides introduced a unique molecular identifier onto each TCR beta cDNA molecule. Each sample yielded at least 3 million CDR3-containing paired-end reads. All of the RNA was converted into first-strand cDNA using the Mint cDNA synthesis kit, with a TRBC-specific oligonucleotide serving as the primer. Following uracil-DNA glycosylase treatment, all cDNA underwent a first 18-cycle PCR with the universal primers M1SS and BC2_uni_R. The authors' pipeline ran thus. Each sample was normalized by randomly selecting 1 million high-quality reads, each carrying a distinct molecular identifier. Instead of being binned into consensus sequences, reads that shared molecular identifiers were thrown out. CDR3 identification, clonotype clustering and error correction used MiTCR with a Q25 quality threshold and the strictest error-elimination algorithm. A nonparametric unseen species model with Euler transformation was used to estimate a lower bound on total TCR beta diversity. TCRdb handled the public reads itself, with Q25 trimming in fastp and clone calling in MiXCR, and kept productive beta chains. Entries are consolidated by CDR3 protein sequence, retaining the most common genes and DNA. It is TCRdb's table, rather than the study itself, that gives the V and J calls and clone size. This sample gives 700,000 or so distinct CDR3 sequences in total; 22% of them show up just once. The top ten hold 20% to 25% of the sample.

From the cysteine up to the phenylalanine, the CDR3 has a length of 18 residues. Only the CDR3 DNA stays, 54 bases, in frame from base 1. The germline V gene encodes CDR1 DFQATT and CDR2 SNEGSKA (reference sequence). V lost 0 bases and J lost 10 bases, and the count of bases not matched to a germline gene is 18. The study at large found these results: Because donor CMV infection status was unknown, age-related changes in expanded clonotypes were potentially confounded. Estimates of total diversity based on one million sequenced T cells were considered lower bounds and underestimates. Observed TCR beta diversity correlated strongly with the percentage of naive T cells measured by flow cytometry. Compared with the aged group, the long-lived group had more naive CD4+ T cells, fewer expanded clones and increased TCR diversity, a pattern suggesting age selection. Since profiling was done on bulk unsorted PBMCs, naive and antigen-experienced compartments could not be conclusively compared. As age increased, observed TCR beta diversity per million T cells dropped in a roughly linear way, and a significant reduction was already evident by age 40.

Sequencing was done on a sample of blood. The rearrangement joined TRBV20-1 to TRBJ2-1, with 10 middle bases fitting TRBD2. This clonotype originated in a man between 70 and 80 years old in good health. DNA sequence: TGCAGTGCTAGAGATCAGGGACTAGCGATTACTACAATGCGGGAGCAGTTCTTC. The resulting protein is CSARDQGLAITTMREQFF.